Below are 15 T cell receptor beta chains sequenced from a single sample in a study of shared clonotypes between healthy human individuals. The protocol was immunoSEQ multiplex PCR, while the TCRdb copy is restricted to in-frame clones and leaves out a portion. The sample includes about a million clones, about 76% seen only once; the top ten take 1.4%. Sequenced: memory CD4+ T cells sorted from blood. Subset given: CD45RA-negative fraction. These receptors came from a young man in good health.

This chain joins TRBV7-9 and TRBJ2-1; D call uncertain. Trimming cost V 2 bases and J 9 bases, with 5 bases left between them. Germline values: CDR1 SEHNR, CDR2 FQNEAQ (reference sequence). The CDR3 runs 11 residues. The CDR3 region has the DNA TGTGCCAGCAGCTTACTACCTGAGCAGTTCTTC. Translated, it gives CASSLLPEQFF.

This chain's CDR3 is CASSQDPSGNYEQYF. The CDR3 region has the DNA TGCGCCAGCAGCCAAGATCCAAGCGGGAACTACGAGCAGTACTTC. The chain combines TRBV4-3 with TRBJ2-7, with 7 bases identical to TRBD2. Germline V gives CDR1 LGHNA, CDR2 YSLEER. The J segment lost 3 bases and the V segment lost 0 bases, leaving 5 bases of the junction unmatched. The CDR3 contains 15 residues.

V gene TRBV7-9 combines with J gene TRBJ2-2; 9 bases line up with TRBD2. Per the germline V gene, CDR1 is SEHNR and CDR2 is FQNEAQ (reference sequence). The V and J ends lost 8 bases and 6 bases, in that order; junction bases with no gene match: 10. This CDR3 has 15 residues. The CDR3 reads CASLWTSVGPGELFF. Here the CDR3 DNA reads TGTGCCAGCTTATGGACTAGCGTTGGTCCCGGGGAGCTGTTTTTT.

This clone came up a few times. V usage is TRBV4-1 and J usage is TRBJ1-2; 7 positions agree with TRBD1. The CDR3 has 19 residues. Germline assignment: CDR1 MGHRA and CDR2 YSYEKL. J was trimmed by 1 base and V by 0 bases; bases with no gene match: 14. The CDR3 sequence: CASSQDQMLGGGGNYGYTF. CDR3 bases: TGCGCCAGCAGCCAAGATCAGATGTTGGGAGGGGGCGGTAACTATGGCTACACCTTC.

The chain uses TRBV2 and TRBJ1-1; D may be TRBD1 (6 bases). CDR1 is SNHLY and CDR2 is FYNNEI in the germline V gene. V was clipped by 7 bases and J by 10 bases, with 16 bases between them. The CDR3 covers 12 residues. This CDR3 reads CASKGGGVRAFF. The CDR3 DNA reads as TGTGCCAGCAAGGGGGGGGGCGTTCGAGCTTTCTTT. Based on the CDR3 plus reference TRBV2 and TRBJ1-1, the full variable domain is EPEVTQTPSHQVTQMGQEVILRCVPISNHLYFYWYRQILGQKVEFLVSFYNNEISEKSEIFDDQFSVERPDGSNFTLKIRSTKLEDSAMYFCASKGGGVRAFFGQGTRLTVV.

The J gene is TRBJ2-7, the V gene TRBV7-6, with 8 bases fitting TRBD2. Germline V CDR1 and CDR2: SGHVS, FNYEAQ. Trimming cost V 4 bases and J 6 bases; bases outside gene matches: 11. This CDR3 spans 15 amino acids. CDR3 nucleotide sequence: TGTGCCAGCAGCTCGGGGGGGGGAGTGGGTGCCGAGCAGTACTTC. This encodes CASSSGGGVGAEQYF.

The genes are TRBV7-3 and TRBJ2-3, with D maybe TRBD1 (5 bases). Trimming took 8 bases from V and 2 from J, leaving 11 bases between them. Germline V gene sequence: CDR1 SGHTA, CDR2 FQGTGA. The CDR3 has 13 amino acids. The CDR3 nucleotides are TGTGCCAGCGGGGCCCAGCCCACAGATACGCAGTATTTT. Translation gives CASGAQPTDTQYF.

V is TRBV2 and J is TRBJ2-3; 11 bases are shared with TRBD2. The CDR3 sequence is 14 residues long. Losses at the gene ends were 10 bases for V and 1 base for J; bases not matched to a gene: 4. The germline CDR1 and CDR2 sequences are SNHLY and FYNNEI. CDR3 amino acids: CATLLAGGTDTQYF. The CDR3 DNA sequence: TGTGCCACCCTACTAGCGGGGGGCACAGATACGCAGTATTTT.

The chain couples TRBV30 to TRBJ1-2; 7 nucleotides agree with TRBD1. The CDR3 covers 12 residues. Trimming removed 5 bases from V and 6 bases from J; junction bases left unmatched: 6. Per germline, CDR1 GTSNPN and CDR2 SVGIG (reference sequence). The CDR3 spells CAWGDRPNGYTF. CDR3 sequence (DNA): TGTGCCTGGGGGGACAGACCTAATGGCTACACCTTC.

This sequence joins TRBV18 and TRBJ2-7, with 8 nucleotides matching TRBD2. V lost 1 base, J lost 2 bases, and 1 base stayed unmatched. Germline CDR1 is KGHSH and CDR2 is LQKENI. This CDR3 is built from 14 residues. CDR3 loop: CASSPHGGAYEQYF. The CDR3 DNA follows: TGTGCCAGCTCACCACACGGGGGGGCCTACGAGCAGTACTTC.

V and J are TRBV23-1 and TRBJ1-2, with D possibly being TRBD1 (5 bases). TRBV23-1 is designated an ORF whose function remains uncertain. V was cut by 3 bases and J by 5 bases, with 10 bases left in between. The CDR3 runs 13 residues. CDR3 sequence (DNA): TGCGCCAGCAGTCAGCAGGGAGTTTATGGCTACACCTTC. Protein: CASSQQGVYGYTF.

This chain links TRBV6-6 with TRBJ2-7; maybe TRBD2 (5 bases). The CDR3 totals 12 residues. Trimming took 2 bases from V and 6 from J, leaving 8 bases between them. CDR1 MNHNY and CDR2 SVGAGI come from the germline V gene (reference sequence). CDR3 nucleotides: TGTGCCAGCAGTTACCGGGAACGCGAGCAGTACTTC. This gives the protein CASSYREREQYF.

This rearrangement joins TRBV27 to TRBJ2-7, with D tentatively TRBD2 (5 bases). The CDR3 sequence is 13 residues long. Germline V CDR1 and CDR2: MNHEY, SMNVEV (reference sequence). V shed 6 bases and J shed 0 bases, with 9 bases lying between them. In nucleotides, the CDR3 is TGTGCCAGCAGGGCGGGCAACTCCTACGAGCAGTACTTC. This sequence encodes CASRAGNSYEQYF.

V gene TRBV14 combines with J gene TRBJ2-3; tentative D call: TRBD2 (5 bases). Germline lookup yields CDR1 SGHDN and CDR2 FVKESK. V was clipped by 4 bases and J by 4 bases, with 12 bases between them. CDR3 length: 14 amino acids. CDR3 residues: CASSPTGYADTQYF. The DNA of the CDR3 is TGTGCCAGCAGCCCCACGGGGTACGCAGATACGCAGTATTTT.

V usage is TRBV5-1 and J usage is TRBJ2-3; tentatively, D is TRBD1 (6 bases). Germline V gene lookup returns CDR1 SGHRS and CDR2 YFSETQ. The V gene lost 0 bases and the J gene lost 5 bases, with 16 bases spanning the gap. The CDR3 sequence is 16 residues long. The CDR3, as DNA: TGCGCCAGCAGCTTGGCGGGCAGGGGACCTCAAGATACGCAGTATTTT. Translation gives CASSLAGRGPQDTQYF.